This is a list of T cell receptor beta chains from one sample in a study of spatial heterogeneity in lung cancer. TCRdb itself ran the 5' RACE reads through MiXCR, one entry per CDR3 protein. Counted here are 110,000 or so distinct CDR3 sequences, 10% to 14% occurring once; the ten biggest clones make up approximately 25%. The sequencing here drew on PBMCs, taken at follow-up. The receptors were gathered from a female donor with early-stage non-small cell lung cancer. The CDR3 runs from the conserved cysteine through the conserved F or W. D genes are given only for firm matches. Size values are once, few and many counts, or a class for expanded clones, and some rows have none.

V gene	clone size	D gene	J gene	CDR3 DNA	CDR3 protein
TRBV7-6	-	TRBD1	TRBJ1-4	TGTGCCAGCAGTCAGGGGGCCCTGGGGGAACTGGCAAAACTGTTTTTT	CASSQGALGELAKLFF
TRBV7-2	few	TRBD2	TRBJ2-7	TGTGCCAGCAGCCCCCCCGCTAGCGGGAGGAGGTACGAGCAGTACTTC	CASSPPASGRRYEQYF
TRBV2	-	TRBD1	TRBJ1-2	TGTGCCAGAGGACAGGGGGTCAGCTATGGCTACACCTTC	CARGQGVSYGYTF
TRBV5-1	-	-	TRBJ2-7	TGCGCCAGCAGCTCAGCACAGGGACACACCTACGAGCAGTACTTC	CASSSAQGHTYEQYF
TRBV7-3	few	TRBD2	TRBJ2-3	TGTGCCAGCAGCTTATCTGGCGGGAGGGTCACAGATACGCAGTATTTT	CASSLSGGRVTDTQYF
TRBV28	-	TRBD1	TRBJ1-1	TGTGCCAGCAGTTCCCCGAAGGGGGCTTCGGCTGAAGCTTTCTTT	CASSSPKGASAEAFF
TRBV28	few	TRBD2	TRBJ2-7	TGTGCCAGCAGTTTAGGATGGGAGGGCCGTCTCGAGCAGTACTTC	CASSLGWEGRLEQYF
TRBV2	many	TRBD1	TRBJ2-2	TGTGCCAGCCTCCCCTGGACAGGGCTGAACACCGGGGAGCTGTTTTTT	CASLPWTGLNTGELFF
TRBV5-1	few	TRBD1	TRBJ2-1	TGCGCCAGCAGCCGCCCCCGACAGGGGTTCAATGAGCAGTTCTTC	CASSRPRQGFNEQFF
TRBV11-2	few	TRBD2	TRBJ2-2	TGTGCCAGCAGCTCTTTAGCGGGAGGGACCGGGGAGCTGTTTTTT	CASSSLAGGTGELFF
TRBV28	few	-	TRBJ2-1	TGTGCCAGCAGTTTACATGAGCAGTTCTTC	CASSLHEQFF
TRBV6-2/TRBV6-3	few	TRBD1	TRBJ2-2	TGTGCCAGCACCACGAGACAGGGGAGCGGGGAGCTGTTTTTT	CASTTRQGSGELFF
TRBV9	few	-	TRBJ2-1	TGTGCCAGCAGCTCCTTTGCTGAGCAGTTCTTC	CASSSFAEQFF
TRBV3-1	many	-	TRBJ1-2	TGTGCCAGCAGCCAATATCTCGGGGGTGGCTACACCTTC	CASSQYLGGGYTF
TRBV5-4	few	-	TRBJ2-7	TGTGCCAGCAGCTTGGATACTGGCCTCTCTCACGAGCAGTACTTC	CASSLDTGLSHEQYF
TRBV7-2	many	-	TRBJ1-4	TGTGCCAGCAGCTTACAGGGGAGTAATGAAAAACTGTTTTTT	CASSLQGSNEKLFF
TRBV3-1	many	-	TRBJ1-2	TGTGCCAGCAGCCAAGAGAACTTCTATGGCTACACCTTC	CASSQENFYGYTF
TRBV24-1	few	-	TRBJ1-2	TGTGCCACCAGTCTGGGGAGGAATGGCTACACCTTC	CATSLGRNGYTF
TRBV7-3	-	TRBD2	TRBJ2-7	TGTGCCAGCAGCTATTACAGCACTAGCGCGCAGTACTTC	CASSYYSTSAQYF
TRBV28	-	-	TRBJ1-2	TGTGCCAGCAGTTTATGGCCGGAGGGCTACACCTTC	CASSLWPEGYTF
TRBV11-1	-	TRBD1	TRBJ2-5	TGTGCCAGCAGCTTTTGGAAGACAGGGGGAGAGACCCAGTACTTC	CASSFWKTGGETQYF
TRBV6-2/TRBV6-3	-	-	TRBJ2-3	TGTGCCAGCAGTTACGCTTGGGAGATCACAGATACGCAGTATTTT	CASSYAWEITDTQYF
TRBV29-1	few	TRBD1	TRBJ2-7	TGCAGCGTGGGGACAGGGGTCTCCTACGAGCAGTACTTC	CSVGTGVSYEQYF
TRBV11-1	few	-	TRBJ2-7	TGTGCCAGCAGCTTGGGGACCGAATCTTCCGATGGGGAGCAGTACTTC	CASSLGTESSDGEQYF
TRBV27	few	-	TRBJ2-7	TGTGCCAGCAGTTCAACGGGCTATGGGTCCGAATACTCCTACGAGCAGTACTTC	CASSSTGYGSEYSYEQYF
TRBV6-5	few	TRBD2	TRBJ2-1	TGTGCCAGCAGTTACTCCGGGACTACGTACAATGAGCAGTTCTTC	CASSYSGTTYNEQFF
TRBV5-1	many	-	TRBJ2-5	TGCGCCAGCAGTAAGGGTCGGCAAGAGACCCAGTACTTC	CASSKGRQETQYF
TRBV7-9	once	-	TRBJ2-7	TGTGCCAGCGGAGGAACTAGAGGCCACGAGCAGTACTTC	CASGGTRGHEQYF
TRBV4-3	-	-	TRBJ2-3	TGCGCCAGCAGCGCGGGATCAGATACGCAGTATTTT	CASSAGSDTQYF
TRBV24-1	few	TRBD2	TRBJ2-1	TGTGCCACCAGTGATATTCCCGGGACTAGCGTCGGCAATGAGCAGTTCTTC	CATSDIPGTSVGNEQFF
TRBV12-3/TRBV12-4	few	TRBD1	TRBJ1-2	TGTGCCAGCAGTGGGACAGCTGGCGGCTACACCTTC	CASSGTAGGYTF